Listed here are 9 T cell receptor beta chains from one sample, sequenced in a study of cytomegalovirus exposure and HLA in healthy donors. PCR employed 60 Vbeta and 13 Jbeta primers. TCRdb's table, derived via immunoSEQ multiplex PCR, lists solely in-frame clones and lacks some. The repertoire holds roughly 190,000 clones, about four fifths seen once, with around 9.6% in the top ten. Sequencing used PBMCs. These receptor sequences come from a woman aged 50 to 60 in good health and CMV-seropositive.

The J gene is TRBJ1-2, the V gene TRBV5-1; 9 bases agree with TRBD1. V trimming: 4 bases; J trimming: 0 bases; junction bases outside the gene matches: 4. CDR3 length: 15 residues. Germline V gene sequence: CDR1 SGHRS, CDR2 YFSETQ. The CDR3 coding sequence is TGCGCCAGCAGCCACGGGACAGGGCCTAACTATGGCTACACCTTC. It specifies CASSHGTGPNYGYTF.

The CDR3 coding sequence is TGCGCCAGCAGCCACCTCACAACTGGAAACACCATATATTTT. It is translated as CASSHLTTGNTIYF. V usage is TRBV4-1 and J usage is TRBJ1-3; no clear D. Germline lookup yields CDR1 MGHRA and CDR2 YSYEKL. V lost 3 bases and J lost 2, with 8 bases in between. This CDR3 comprises 14 residues.

This chain joins TRBV6-1 and TRBJ1-5; D is uncertain. Per the germline V gene, CDR1 is MNHNS and CDR2 is SASEGT. The CDR3 is 11 amino acids. The V gene lost 6 bases and the J gene lost 7 bases, with 7 bases spanning the gap. CDR3 residues: CASSRYQPQHF. In nucleotides, the CDR3 is TGTGCCAGCAGCCGGTACCAGCCCCAGCATTTT.

The CDR3 reads CAISGSGGAGQETQYF. CDR3 bases: TGTGCCATCAGCGGAAGCGGGGGGGCCGGTCAAGAGACCCAGTACTTC. The J gene is TRBJ2-5, the V gene TRBV10-3, with 10 nucleotides matching TRBD2. In germline, CDR1 is ENHRY, CDR2 SYGVKD. V trimming: 6 bases; J trimming: 2 bases; junction bases outside the gene matches: 9. The CDR3 covers 16 residues.

The CDR3 loop is CASSLLETETYEQYF. The CDR3, as DNA: TGTGCCAGCAGCCTCCTCGAAACGGAGACCTACGAGCAGTACTTC. This sequence joins TRBV7-8 and TRBJ2-7; D gene uncertain. Trimming removed 5 bases at V and 2 bases at J, with 16 bases between. Germline CDR1 and CDR2: SGHVS and FQNEAQ. This CDR3 region has 15 residues.

The chain employs TRBV9 and TRBJ1-2, with TRBD1 as a possible D gene (5 bases). The CDR3 covers 14 residues. CDR1 and CDR2 (germline): SGDLS, YYNGEE. V lost 1 base to trimming and J lost 8 bases, with 15 bases between them. The CDR3 region is CASSVSEGTRGYTF. The CDR3, as DNA: TGTGCCAGCAGCGTATCTGAAGGGACTAGAGGCTACACCTTC.

This rearrangement joins TRBV30 to TRBJ1-4; TRBD1 agrees at 9 bases. V was clipped by 2 bases and J by 10 bases; unmatched bases: 20. The CDR3 extends over 18 amino acids. Per germline, CDR1 GTSNPN and CDR2 SVGIG (reference sequence). CDR3 DNA sequence: TGTGCCTGGAGTCGAGGAGGCACAGGGGGCGTTTCAGTGGGAAAACTGTTTTTT. Translated: CAWSRGGTGGVSVGKLFF.

The J gene is TRBJ1-2, the V gene TRBV19, with TRBD1 matching 10 bases. Losses at the gene ends were 5 bases for V and 5 bases for J; bases not matched to a gene: 11. This CDR3 has 16 amino acids. The germline CDR1 and CDR2 sequences are LNHDA and SQIVND (reference sequence). DNA of the CDR3: TGTGCCAGTAGTCCCAATCCGGGACAGGGGTGGTATGGCTACACCTTC. Its protein is CASSPNPGQGWYGYTF. The variable domain in full, completed from reference TRBV19 and TRBJ1-2, reads DGGITQSPKYLFRKEGQNVTLSCEQNLNHDAMYWYRQDPGQGLRLIYYSQIVNDFQKGDIAEGYSVSREKKESFPLTVTSAQKNPTAFYLCASSPNPGQGWYGYTFGSGTRLTVV.

This chain connects TRBV7-8 to TRBJ2-5; 7 positions match TRBD2. The CDR3 spans 15 residues. The V gene's germline CDR1 is SGHVS and CDR2 FQNEAQ. J lost 5 bases, V lost 4 bases, and 10 bases had no gene match. This CDR3 reads CASSSPTSLPETQYF. CDR3 bases: TGTGCCAGCAGCTCCCCGACTAGCCTACCGGAGACCCAGTACTTC. Looking up the rest from reference TRBV7-8 and TRBJ2-5 gives the full variable domain: GAGVSQSPRYKVAKRGQDVALRCDPISGHVSLFWYQQALGQGPEFLTYFQNEAQLDKSGLPSDRFFAERPEGSVSTLKIQRTQQEDSAVYLCASSSPTSLPETQYFGPGTRLLVL.